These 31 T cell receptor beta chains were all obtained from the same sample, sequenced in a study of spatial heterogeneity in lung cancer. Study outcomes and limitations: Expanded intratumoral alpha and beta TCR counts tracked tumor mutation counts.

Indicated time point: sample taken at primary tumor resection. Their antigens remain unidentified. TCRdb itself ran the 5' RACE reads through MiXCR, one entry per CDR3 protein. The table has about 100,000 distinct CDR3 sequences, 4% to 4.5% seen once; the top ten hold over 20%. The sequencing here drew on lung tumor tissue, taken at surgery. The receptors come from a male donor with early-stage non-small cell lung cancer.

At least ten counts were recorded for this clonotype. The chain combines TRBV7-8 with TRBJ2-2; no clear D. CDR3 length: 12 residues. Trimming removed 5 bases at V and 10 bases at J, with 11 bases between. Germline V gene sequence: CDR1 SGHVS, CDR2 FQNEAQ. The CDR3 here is CASSPTRQELFF. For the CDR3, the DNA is TGTGCCAGCAGCCCAACCCGACAGGAGCTGTTTTTT. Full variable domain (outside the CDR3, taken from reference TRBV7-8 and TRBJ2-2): GAGVSQSPRYKVAKRGQDVALRCDPISGHVSLFWYQQALGQGPEFLTYFQNEAQLDKSGLPSDRFFAERPEGSVSTLKIQRTQQEDSAVYLCASSPTRQELFFGEGSRLTVL.

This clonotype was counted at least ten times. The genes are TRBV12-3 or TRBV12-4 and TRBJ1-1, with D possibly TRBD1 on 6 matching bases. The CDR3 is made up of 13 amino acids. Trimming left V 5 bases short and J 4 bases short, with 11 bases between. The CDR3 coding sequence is TGTGCCAGCAGTCCTACAGGGCTCACTGAAGCTTTCTTT. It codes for CASSPTGLTEAFF.

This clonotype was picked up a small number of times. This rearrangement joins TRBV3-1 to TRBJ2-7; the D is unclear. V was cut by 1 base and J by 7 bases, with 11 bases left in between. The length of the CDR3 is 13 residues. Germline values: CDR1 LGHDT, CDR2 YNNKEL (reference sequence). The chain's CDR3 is CASSQAASSEQYF. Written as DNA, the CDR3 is TGTGCCAGCAGCCAAGCGGCGAGCTCGGAGCAGTACTTC.

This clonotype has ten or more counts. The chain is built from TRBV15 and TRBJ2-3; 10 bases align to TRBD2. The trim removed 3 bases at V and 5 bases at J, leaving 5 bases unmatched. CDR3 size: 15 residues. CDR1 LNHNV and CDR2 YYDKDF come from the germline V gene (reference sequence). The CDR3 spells CATSSPIAGGDTQYF. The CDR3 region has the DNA TGTGCCACCAGCAGCCCCATAGCGGGAGGAGATACGCAGTATTTT. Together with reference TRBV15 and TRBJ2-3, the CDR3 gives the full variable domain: DAMVIQNPRYQVTQFGKPVTLSCSQTLNHNVMYWYQQKSSQAPKLLFHYYDKDFNNEADTPDNFQSRRPNTSFCFLDIRSPGLGDTAMYLCATSSPIAGGDTQYFGPGTRLTVL.

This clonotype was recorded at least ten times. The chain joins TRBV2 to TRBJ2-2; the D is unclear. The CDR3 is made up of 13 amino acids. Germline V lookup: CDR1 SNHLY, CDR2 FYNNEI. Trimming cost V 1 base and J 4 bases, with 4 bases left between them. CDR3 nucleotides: TGTGCCAGCAGTGAAGGGGCCACCGGGGAGCTGTTTTTT. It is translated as CASSEGATGELFF.

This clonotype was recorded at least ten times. In nucleotides, the CDR3 is TGCAGTGCCCCCCCGGGGGCCACCAACTATGGCTACACCTTC. It yields the protein CSAPPGATNYGYTF. This rearrangement joins TRBV20-1 to TRBJ1-2; possibly TRBD1 for D (6 bases). The length of the CDR3 is 14 residues. The germline V gene has CDR1 DFQATT and CDR2 SNEGSKA (reference sequence). Trimming shortened V by 6 bases and J by 2 bases, and 16 bases separated the two germline ends.

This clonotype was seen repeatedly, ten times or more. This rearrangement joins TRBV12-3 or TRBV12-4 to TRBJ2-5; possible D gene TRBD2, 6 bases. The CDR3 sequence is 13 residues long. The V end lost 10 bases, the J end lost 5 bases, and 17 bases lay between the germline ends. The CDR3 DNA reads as TGTGCCACCAGCTATTCGGGGGTTGAGACCCAGTACTTC. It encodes CATSYSGVETQYF.

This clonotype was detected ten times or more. The CDR3 loop reads CASRGGPGTEAFF. As DNA, the CDR3 is TGTGCCAGCAGAGGGGGCCCGGGCACTGAAGCTTTCTTT. V is TRBV28 and J is TRBJ1-1; the match to TRBD1 covers 7 bases. CDR1 MDHEN and CDR2 SYDVKM come from the germline V gene. The CDR3 is 13 residues long. V was clipped by 6 bases and J by 4 bases; unmatched bases: 5.

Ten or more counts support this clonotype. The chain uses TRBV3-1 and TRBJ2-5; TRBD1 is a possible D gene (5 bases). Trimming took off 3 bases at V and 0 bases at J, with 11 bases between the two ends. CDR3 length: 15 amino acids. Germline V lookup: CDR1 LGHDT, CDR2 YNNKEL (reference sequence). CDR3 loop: CASSQPTAYQETQYF. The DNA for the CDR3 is TGTGCCAGCAGCCAGCCGACAGCATACCAAGAGACCCAGTACTTC.

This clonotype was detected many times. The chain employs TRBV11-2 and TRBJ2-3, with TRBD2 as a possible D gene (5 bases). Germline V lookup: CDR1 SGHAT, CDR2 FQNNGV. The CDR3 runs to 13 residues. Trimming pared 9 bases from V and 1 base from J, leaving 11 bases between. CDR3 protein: CASQRTRTDTQYF. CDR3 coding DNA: TGTGCCAGTCAGCGGACCCGCACAGATACGCAGTATTTT.

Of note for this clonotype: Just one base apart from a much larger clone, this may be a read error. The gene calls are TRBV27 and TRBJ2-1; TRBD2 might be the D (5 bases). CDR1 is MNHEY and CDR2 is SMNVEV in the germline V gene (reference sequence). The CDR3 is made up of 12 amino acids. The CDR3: CTSSPFSGEQFF. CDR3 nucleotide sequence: TGTACCAGCAGTCCTTTCAGCGGTGAGCAGTTCTTC.

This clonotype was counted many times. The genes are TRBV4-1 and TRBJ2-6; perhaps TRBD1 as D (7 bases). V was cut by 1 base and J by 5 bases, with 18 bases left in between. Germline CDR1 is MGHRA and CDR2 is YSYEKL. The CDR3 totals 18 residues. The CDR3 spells CASSQANLGGQWANVLTF. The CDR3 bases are TGCGCCAGCAGCCAAGCGAATCTGGGGGGACAGTGGGCCAACGTCCTGACTTTC.

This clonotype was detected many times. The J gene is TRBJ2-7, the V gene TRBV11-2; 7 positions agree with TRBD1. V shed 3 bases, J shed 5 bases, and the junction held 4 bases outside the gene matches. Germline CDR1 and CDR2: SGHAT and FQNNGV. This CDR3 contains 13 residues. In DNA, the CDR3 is TGTGCCAGCAGCTTGTTGACAGGGAACGAGCAGTACTTC. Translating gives CASSLLTGNEQYF.

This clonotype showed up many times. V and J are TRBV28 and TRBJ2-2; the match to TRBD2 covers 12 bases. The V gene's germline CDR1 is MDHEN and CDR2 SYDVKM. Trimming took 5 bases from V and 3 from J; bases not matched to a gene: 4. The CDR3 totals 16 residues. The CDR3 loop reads CASSTGLAGYTGELFF. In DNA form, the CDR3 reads TGTGCCAGCAGTACGGGACTAGCGGGCTACACCGGGGAGCTGTTTTTT.

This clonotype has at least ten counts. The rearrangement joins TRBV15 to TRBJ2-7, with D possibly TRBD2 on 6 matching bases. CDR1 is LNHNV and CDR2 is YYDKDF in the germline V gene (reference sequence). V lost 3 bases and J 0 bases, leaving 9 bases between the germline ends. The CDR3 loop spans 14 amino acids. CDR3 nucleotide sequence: TGTGCCACCAGCAGGACTAGTGCCTCCTACGAGCAGTACTTC. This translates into CATSRTSASYEQYF.

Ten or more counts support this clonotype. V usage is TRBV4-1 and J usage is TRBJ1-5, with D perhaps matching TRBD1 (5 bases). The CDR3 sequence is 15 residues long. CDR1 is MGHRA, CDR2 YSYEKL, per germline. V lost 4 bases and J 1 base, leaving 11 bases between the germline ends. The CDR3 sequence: CASSPYRDSNQPQHF. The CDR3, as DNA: TGCGCCAGCAGCCCGTACCGGGACAGCAATCAGCCCCAGCATTTT.

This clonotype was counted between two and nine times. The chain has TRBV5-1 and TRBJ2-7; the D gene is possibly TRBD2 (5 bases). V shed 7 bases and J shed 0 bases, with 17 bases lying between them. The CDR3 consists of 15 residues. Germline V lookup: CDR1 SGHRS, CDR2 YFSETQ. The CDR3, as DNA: TGCGCCAGCCGACCCCCCCGAGGGAGCTCCTACGAGCAGTACTTC. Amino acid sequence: CASRPPRGSSYEQYF.

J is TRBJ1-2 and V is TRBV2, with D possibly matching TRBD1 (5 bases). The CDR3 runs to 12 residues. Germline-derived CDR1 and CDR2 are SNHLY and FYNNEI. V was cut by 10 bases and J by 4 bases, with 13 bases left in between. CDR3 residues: CATLRGIYGYTF. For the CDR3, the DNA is TGTGCCACCTTACGGGGCATCTATGGCTACACCTTC.

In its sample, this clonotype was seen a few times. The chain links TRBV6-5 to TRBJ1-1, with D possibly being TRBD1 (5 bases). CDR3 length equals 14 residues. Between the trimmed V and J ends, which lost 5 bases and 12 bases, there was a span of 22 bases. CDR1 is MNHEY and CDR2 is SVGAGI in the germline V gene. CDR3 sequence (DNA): TGTGCCAGCAGTCCCCTTGGGGGGGGGAGAGTGACTTTCTTT. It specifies CASSPLGGGRVTFF.

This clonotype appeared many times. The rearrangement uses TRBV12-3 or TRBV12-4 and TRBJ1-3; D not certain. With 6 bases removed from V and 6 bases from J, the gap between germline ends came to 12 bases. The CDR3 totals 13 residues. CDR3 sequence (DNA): TGTGCCAGCAGACCGGGAGGCATAAACACCATATATTTT. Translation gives CASRPGGINTIYF.

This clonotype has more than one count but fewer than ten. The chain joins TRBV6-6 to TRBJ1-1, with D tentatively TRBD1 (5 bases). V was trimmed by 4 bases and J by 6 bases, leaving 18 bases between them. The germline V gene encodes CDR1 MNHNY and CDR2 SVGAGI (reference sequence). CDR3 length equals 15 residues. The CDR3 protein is CASSSTDSGLSEAFF. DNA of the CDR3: TGTGCCAGCAGTTCGACTGACAGCGGACTGTCTGAAGCTTTCTTT.

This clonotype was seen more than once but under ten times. The CDR3 bases are TGTGCCAGCTCACCCGGACAGCCCTCATATGGCTACACCTTC. It specifies CASSPGQPSYGYTF. The J gene is TRBJ1-2, the V gene TRBV18; tentative D call: TRBD1 (6 bases). V lost 3 bases and J 5 bases, leaving 13 bases between the germline ends. This CDR3 spans 14 amino acids. The germline gives CDR1 KGHSH, CDR2 LQKENI.

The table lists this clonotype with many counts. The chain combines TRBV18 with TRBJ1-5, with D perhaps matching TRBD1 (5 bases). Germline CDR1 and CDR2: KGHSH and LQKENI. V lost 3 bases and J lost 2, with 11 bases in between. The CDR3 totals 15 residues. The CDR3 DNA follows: TGTGCCAGCTCACCTCTGGGGGATGGCAATCAGCCCCAGCATTTT. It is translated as CASSPLGDGNQPQHF.

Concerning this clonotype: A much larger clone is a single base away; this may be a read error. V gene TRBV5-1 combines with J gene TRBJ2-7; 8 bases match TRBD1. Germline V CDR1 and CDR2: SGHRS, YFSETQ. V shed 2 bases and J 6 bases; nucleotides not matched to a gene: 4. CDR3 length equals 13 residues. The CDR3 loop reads CASSFAGGGEQYF. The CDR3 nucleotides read TGCGCCAGCAGCTTTGCAGGGGGCGGCGAGCAGTACTTC.

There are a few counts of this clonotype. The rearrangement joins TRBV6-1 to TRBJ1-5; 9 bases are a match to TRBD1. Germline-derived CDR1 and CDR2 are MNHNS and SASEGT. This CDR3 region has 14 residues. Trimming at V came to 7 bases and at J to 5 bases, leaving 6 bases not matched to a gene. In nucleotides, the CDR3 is TGTGCCAGCACCCCGGACAGGGGATATCAGCCCCAGCATTTT. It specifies CASTPDRGYQPQHF.

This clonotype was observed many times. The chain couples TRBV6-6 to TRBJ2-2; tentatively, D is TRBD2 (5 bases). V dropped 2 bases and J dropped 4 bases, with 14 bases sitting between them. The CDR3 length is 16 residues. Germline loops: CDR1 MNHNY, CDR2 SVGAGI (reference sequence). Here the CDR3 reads CASSYAPSLPTGELFF. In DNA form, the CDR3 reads TGTGCCAGCAGTTACGCCCCTAGCCTCCCCACCGGGGAGCTGTTTTTT.

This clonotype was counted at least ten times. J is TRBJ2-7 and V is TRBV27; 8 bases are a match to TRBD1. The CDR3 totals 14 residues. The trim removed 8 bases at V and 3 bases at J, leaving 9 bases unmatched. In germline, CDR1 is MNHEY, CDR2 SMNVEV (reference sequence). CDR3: CASPRPDRVYEQYF. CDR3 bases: TGTGCCAGCCCGAGACCGGACAGGGTCTACGAGCAGTACTTC.

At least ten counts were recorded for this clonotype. CDR3 sequence (DNA): TGTGCCACCAGTGATGAAGGGACAGGAATTTACAATGAGCAGTTCTTC. This codes for CATSDEGTGIYNEQFF. The chain joins TRBV24-1 to TRBJ2-1; 8 bases are shared with TRBD1. Unmatched junction bases numbered 7, after V lost 3 bases and J lost 4 bases. The CDR3 contains 16 residues. Germline loops: CDR1 KGHDR, CDR2 SFDVKD.

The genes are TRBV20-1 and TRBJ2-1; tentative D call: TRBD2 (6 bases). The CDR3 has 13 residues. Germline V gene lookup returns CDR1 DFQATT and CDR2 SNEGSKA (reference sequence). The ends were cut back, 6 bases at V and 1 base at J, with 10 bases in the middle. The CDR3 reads CSAPGTSYNEQFF. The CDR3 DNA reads TGCAGTGCCCCTGGGACTTCCTACAATGAGCAGTTCTTC.

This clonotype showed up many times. CDR3 sequence (DNA): TGTGCCAGCAGCTTGGACTTGAAAAACACAGATACGCAGTATTTT. Translating it yields CASSLDLKNTDTQYF. The rearrangement joins TRBV5-4 to TRBJ2-3; D is ambiguous. V was clipped by 0 bases and J by 2 bases, with 10 bases between them. The CDR3 is 15 residues long. Per the germline V gene, CDR1 is SGHNT and CDR2 is YYREEE (reference sequence). The full variable domain, rest sourced from reference TRBV5-4 and TRBJ2-3, is ETGVTQSPTHLIKTRGQQVTLRCSSQSGHNTVSWYQQALGQGPQFIFQYYREEENGRGNFPPRFSGLQFPNYSSELNVNALELDDSALYLCASSLDLKNTDTQYFGPGTRLTVL.

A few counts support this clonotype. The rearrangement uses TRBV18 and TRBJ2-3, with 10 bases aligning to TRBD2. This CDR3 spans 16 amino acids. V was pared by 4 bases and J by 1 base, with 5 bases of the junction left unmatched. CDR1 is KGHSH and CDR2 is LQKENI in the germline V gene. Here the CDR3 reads CASSQTSGERTDTQYF. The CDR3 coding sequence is TGTGCCAGCTCACAAACTAGCGGGGAGCGCACAGATACGCAGTATTTT.